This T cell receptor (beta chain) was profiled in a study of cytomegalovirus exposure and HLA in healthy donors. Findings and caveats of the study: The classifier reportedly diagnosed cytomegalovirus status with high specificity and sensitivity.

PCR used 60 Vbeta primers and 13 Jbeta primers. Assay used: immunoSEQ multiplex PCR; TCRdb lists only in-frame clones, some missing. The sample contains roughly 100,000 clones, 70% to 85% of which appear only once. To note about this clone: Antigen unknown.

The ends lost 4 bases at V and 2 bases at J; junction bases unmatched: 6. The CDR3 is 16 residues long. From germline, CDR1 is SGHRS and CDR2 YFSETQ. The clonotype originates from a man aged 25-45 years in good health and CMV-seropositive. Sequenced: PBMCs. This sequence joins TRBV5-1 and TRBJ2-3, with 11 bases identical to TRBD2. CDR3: CASSEILAGDTDTQYF. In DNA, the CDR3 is TGCGCCAGCAGCGAAATACTAGCGGGGGACACAGATACGCAGTATTTT.